The sequence of this TCR beta chain was determined in a study of T cells in Graves' hyperthyroidism and ophthalmopathy. This clonotype was counted at least ten times. Authors of the study amplified TCR beta CDR3 regions from RNA transcripts. An initial round of RT-PCR targeting the TCR CDR3 relied on the HTBI primer set. TCRdb reanalysed the multiplex PCR reads using MiXCR and keeps one entry per CDR3 protein. The data hold 500,000 to 650,000 distinct CDR3 sequences, with about 20% observed a single time. V lost 6 bases and J 4 bases, leaving 13 bases between the germline ends. The germline CDR1 and CDR2 sequences are SNHLY and FYNNEI. This CDR3 has 14 residues.

The gene calls are TRBV2 and TRBJ1-5, with D possibly being TRBD1 (5 bases). Sequenced: blood. The source of this sequence is a man aged 40-50 years with Graves' ophthalmopathy. The CDR3: CASRTDTLNQPQHF. As DNA, the CDR3 is TGTGCCAGCAGGACAGACACTTTGAATCAGCCCCAGCATTTT.